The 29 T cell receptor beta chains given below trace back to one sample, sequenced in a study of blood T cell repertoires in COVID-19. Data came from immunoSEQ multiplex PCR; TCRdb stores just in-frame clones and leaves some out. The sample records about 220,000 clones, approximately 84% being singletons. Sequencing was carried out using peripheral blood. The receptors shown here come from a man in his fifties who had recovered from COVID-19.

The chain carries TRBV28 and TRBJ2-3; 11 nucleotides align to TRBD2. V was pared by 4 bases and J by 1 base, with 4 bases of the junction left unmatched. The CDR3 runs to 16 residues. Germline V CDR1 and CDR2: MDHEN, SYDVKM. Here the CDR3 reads CASSSLAGGRTDTQYF. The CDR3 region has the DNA TGTGCCAGCAGTTCTCTAGCGGGAGGACGCACAGATACGCAGTATTTT.

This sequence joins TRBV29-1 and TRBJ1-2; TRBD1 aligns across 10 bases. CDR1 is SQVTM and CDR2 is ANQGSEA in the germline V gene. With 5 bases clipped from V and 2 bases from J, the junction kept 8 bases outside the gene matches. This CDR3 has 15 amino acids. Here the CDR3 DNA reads TGCAGCGTTAGGACAGGGGGACCCCCGAACTATGGCTACACCTTC. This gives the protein CSVRTGGPPNYGYTF.

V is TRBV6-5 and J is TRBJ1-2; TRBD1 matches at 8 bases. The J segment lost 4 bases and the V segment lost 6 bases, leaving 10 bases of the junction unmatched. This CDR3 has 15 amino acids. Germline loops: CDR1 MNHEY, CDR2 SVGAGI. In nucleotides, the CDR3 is TGTGCCAGCAGCCGAGGGACAGGCCCCTCCTATGGCTACACCTTC. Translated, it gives CASSRGTGPSYGYTF.

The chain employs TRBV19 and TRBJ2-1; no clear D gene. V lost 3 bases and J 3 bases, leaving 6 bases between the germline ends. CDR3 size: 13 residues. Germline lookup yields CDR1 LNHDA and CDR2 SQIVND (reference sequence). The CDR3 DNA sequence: TGTGCCAGTAGTATCAGCGTCTACAATGAGCAGTTCTTC. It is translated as CASSISVYNEQFF.

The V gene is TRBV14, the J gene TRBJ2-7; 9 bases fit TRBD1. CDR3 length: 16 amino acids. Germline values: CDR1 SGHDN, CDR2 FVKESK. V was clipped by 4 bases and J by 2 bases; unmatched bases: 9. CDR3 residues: CASSPTLGQGPYEQYF. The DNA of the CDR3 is TGTGCCAGCAGCCCCACCCTGGGACAGGGACCCTACGAGCAGTACTTC.

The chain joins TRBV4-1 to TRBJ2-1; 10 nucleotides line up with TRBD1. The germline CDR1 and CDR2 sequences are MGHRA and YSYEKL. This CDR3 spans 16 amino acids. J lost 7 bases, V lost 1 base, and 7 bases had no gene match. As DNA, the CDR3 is TGCGCCAGCAGCCAAGTCGGGACAGGGGCTCTGAATGAGCAGTTCTTC. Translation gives CASSQVGTGALNEQFF.

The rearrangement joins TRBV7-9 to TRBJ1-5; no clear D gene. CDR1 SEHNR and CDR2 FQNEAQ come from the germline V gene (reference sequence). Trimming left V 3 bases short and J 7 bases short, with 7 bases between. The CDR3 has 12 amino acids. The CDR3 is CASSLSEQPQHF. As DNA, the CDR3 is TGTGCCAGCAGCTTGTCTGAGCAGCCCCAGCATTTT.

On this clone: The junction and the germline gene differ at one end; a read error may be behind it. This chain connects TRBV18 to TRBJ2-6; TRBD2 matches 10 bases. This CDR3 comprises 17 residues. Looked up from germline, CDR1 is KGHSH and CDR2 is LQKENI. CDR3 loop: CASSRTSGSSGANVPTF. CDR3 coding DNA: TGTGCCAGCTCACGGACTAGCGGATCCTCTGGGGCCAACGTCCCGACTTTC.

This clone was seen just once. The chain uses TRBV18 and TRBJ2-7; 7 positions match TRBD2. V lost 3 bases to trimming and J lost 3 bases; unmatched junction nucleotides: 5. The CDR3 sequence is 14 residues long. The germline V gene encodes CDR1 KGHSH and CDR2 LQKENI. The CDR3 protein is CASSPSSSGYEQYF. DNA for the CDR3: TGTGCCAGCTCACCTAGTTCTAGCGGCTACGAGCAGTACTTC.

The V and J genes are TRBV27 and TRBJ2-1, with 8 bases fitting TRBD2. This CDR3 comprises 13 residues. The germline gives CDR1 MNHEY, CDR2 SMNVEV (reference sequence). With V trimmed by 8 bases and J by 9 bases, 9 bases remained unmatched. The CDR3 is CASRTGGPVEQFF. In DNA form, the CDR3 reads TGTGCCAGCCGGACGGGAGGGCCGGTTGAGCAGTTCTTC.

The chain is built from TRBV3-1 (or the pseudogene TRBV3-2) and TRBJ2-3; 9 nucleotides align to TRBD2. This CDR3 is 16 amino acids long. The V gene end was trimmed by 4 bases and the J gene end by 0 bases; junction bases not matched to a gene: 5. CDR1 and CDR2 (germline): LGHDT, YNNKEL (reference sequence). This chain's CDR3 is CASSRGTSRSTDTQYF. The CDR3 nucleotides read TGTGCCAGCAGCCGGGGGACTAGCAGGAGCACAGATACGCAGTATTTT.

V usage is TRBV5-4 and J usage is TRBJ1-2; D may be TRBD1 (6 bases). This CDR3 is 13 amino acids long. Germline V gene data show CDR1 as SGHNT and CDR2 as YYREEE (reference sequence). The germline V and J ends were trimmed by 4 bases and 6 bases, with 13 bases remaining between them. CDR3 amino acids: CASSPSRGDGYTF. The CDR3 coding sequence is TGTGCCAGCAGCCCGAGCAGGGGTGATGGCTACACCTTC.

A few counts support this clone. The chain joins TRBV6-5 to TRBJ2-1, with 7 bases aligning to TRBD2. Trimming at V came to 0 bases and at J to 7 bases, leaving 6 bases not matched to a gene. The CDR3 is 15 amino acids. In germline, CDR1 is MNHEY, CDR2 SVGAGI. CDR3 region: CASSYSGGRGNEQFF. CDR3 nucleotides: TGTGCCAGCAGTTACTCTGGCGGGAGAGGGAATGAGCAGTTCTTC.

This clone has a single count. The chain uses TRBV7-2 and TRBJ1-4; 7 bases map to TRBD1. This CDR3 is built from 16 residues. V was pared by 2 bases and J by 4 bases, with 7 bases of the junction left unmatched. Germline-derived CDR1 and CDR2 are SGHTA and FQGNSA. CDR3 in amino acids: CASSLLQGLVNEKLFF. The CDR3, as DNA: TGTGCCAGCAGCTTACTACAGGGGCTGGTTAATGAAAAACTGTTTTTT.

Here the CDR3 DNA reads TGTGCCAGCAGCCAAGCCTACGGGACTAGCGGGAGCCAAGAGACCCAGTACTTC. Translating it yields CASSQAYGTSGSQETQYF. The chain combines TRBV4-2 with TRBJ2-5, with TRBD2 identical over 14 bases. CDR1 is LGHNA and CDR2 is YNFKEQ in the germline V gene. V was pared by 1 base and J by 1 base, with 5 bases of the junction left unmatched. The length of the CDR3 is 18 residues.

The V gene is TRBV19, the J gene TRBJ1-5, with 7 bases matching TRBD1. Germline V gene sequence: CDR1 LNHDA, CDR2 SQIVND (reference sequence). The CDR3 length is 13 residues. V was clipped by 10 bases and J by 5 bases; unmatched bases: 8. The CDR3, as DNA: TGTGCCACAAAAGACAGGGAACATCAGCCCCAGCATTTT. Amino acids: CATKDREHQPQHF. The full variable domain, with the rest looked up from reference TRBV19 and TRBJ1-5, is DGGITQSPKYLFRKEGQNVTLSCEQNLNHDAMYWYRQDPGQGLRLIYYSQIVNDFQKGDIAEGYSVSREKKESFPLTVTSAQKNPTAFYLCATKDREHQPQHFGDGTRLSIL.

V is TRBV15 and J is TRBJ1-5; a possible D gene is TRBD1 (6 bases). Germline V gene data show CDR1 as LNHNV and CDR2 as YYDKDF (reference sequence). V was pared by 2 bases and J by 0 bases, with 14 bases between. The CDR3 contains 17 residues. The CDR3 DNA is TGTGCCACCAGCAGAAAATTGGGGGCGGATAGCAATCAGCCCCAGCATTTT. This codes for CATSRKLGADSNQPQHF.

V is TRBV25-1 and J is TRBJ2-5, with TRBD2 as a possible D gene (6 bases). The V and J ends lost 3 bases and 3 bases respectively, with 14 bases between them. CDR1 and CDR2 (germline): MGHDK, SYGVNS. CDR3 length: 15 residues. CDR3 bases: TGTGCCAGCAGTGATCGGGACTGGGCGAAAGAGACCCAGTACTTC. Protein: CASSDRDWAKETQYF. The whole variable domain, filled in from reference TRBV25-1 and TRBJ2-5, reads EADIYQTPRYLVIGTGKKITLECSQTMGHDKMYWYQQDPGMELHLIHYSYGVNSTEKGDLSSESTVSRIRTEHFPLTLESARPSHTSQYLCASSDRDWAKETQYFGPGTRLLVL.

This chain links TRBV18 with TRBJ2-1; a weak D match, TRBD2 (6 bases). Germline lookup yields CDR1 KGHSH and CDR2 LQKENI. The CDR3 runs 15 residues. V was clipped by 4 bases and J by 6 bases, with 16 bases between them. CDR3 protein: CASSQAGKEGNEQFF. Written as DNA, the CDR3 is TGTGCCAGCTCACAGGCAGGGAAGGAGGGCAATGAGCAGTTCTTC.

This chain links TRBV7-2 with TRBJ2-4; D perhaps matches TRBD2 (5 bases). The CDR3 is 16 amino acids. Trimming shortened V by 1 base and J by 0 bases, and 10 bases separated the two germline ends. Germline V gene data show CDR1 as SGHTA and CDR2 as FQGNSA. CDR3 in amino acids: CASSLVGGLAKNIQYF. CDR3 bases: TGTGCCAGCAGCTTAGTAGGTGGACTAGCCAAAAACATTCAGTACTTC.

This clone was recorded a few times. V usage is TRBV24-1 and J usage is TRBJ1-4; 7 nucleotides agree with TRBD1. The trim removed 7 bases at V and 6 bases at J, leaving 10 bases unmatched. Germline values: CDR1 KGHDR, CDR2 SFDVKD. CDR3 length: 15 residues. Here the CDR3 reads CATSEGGAGDEKLFF. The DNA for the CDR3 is TGTGCCACCAGCGAAGGGGGCGCCGGGGATGAAAAACTGTTTTTT.

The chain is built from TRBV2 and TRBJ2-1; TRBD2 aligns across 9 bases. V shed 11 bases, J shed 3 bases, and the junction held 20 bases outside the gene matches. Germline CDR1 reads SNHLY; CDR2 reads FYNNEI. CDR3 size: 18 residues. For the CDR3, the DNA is TGTGCCTGGGGTGGGAGACGCCAAGCGGGAGGCGACTACAATGAGCAGTTCTTC. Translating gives CAWGGRRQAGGDYNEQFF.

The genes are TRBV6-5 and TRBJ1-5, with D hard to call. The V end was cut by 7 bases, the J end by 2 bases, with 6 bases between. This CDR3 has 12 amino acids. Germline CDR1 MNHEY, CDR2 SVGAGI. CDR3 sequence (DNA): TGTGCCAGCAAGACTGGCAATCAGCCCCAGCATTTT. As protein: CASKTGNQPQHF.

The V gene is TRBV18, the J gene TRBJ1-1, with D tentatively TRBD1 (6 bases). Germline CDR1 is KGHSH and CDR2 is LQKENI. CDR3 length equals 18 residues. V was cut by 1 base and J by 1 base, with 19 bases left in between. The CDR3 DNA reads TGTGCCAGCTCACCACTAGTACAGGGCCGATTTAAGAACACTGAAGCTTTCTTT. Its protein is CASSPLVQGRFKNTEAFF.

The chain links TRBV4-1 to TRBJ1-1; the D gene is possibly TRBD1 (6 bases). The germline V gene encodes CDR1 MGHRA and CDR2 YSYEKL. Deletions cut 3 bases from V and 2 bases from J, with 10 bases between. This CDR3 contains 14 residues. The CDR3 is CASSQGHFNTEAFF. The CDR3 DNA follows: TGCGCCAGCAGCCAGGGACATTTTAACACTGAAGCTTTCTTT.

CDR3 nucleotide sequence: TGTGCCAGCAGCCACGCCGTTGTAGCGGATGAGCAGTTCTTC. This sequence encodes CASSHAVVADEQFF. The rearrangement uses TRBV3-1 (or the pseudogene TRBV3-2) and TRBJ2-1; a weak D match, TRBD2 (6 bases). The CDR3 has 14 residues. V gave up 3 bases and J gave up 8 bases, with 14 bases separating them. Germline V gene lookup returns CDR1 LGHDT and CDR2 YNNKEL (reference sequence).

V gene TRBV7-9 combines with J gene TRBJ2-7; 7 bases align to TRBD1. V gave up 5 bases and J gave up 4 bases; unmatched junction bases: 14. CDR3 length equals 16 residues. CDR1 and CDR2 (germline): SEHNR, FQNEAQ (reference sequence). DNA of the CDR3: TGTGCCAGCAGCCGTTACGGGGCAGGGGGTTCTTACGAGCAGTACTTC. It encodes CASSRYGAGGSYEQYF.

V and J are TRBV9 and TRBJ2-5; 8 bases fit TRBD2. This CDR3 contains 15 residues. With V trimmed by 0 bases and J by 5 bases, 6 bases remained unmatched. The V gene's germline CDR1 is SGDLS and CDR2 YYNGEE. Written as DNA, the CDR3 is TGTGCCAGCAGCGTAGGAAGCGGGAGAGCGGAGACCCAGTACTTC. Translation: CASSVGSGRAETQYF.

In DNA form, the CDR3 reads TGCGCCAGCAGCTTTCAAAGGACTAGCGTCGAGCAGTACTTC. This codes for CASSFQRTSVEQYF. This chain links TRBV5-1 with TRBJ2-7, with 9 bases fitting TRBD2. Germline V lookup: CDR1 SGHRS, CDR2 YFSETQ. The CDR3 consists of 14 residues. V gave up 2 bases and J gave up 6 bases; unmatched junction bases: 6.